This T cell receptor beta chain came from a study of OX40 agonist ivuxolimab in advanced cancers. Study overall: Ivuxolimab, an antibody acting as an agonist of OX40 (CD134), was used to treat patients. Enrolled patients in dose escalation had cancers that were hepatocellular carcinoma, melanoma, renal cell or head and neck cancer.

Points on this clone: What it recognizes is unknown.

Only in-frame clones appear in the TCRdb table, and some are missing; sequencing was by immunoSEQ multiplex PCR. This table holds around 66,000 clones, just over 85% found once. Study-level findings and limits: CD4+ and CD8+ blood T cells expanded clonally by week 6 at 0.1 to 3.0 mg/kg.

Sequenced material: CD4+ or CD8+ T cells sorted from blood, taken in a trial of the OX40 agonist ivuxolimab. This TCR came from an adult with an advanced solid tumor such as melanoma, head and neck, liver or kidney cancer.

This chain's CDR3 is CASSLGRTGGMGEQYF. The DNA of the CDR3 is TGTGCCAGCAGCTTAGGGCGTACGGGCGGGATGGGGGAGCAGTACTTC. The chain couples TRBV7-2 to TRBJ2-7; maybe TRBD2 (6 bases). Germline CDR1 reads SGHTA; CDR2 reads FQGNSA. V was trimmed by 1 base and J by 7 bases, leaving 20 bases between them. The CDR3 is made up of 16 amino acids.